The entry below gives a single T cell receptor beta chain sequence along with its context. Its antigen remains undetermined. Base qualities are not provided; no much larger clone lies one nucleotide away. The donors were healthy, HIV-negative adults with no recently reported acute infections or vaccinations. Only Caucasian adults living in Nashville, Tennessee, USA were represented among the donors. For unsorted samples, 90 million or so PBMCs were counted and genomic DNA was extracted with the QIAamp DNA Blood Mini kit. Blood was collected by leukapheresis, and PBMCs were isolated by Ficoll-Histopaque density gradient centrifugation and then cryopreserved in liquid nitrogen vapor phase. The data were taken from a study of shared clonotypes between healthy human individuals (TCRdb year 2020). Describing the broader study: The cohort included a few men and a couple of women between 18 and 49 years of age. The study deeply sequenced blood TCR repertoires of five healthy adults to estimate repertoire size and the extent of clonotype sharing between individuals. Different laboratories and diverse techniques were used to prepare libraries and sequence TCR repertoires, to increase sequencing depth and limit assay-specific biases. Per donor, leukapheresis produced somewhere between about 0.8 and 9 billion PBMCs. Results and caveats for the whole study, not just this receptor: The genetic and exposure-history diversity represented was limited by the small number of donors. Sampling was restricted to blood, and TCR repertoires in tissues likely differ from the TCR repertoires found in blood. Pairwise subsampling indicated that sequencing depth was expected to affect the degree of clonotype sharing among donors.

TCR CDR3 regions were amplified from genomic DNA by multiplex PCR using the deep immunoSEQ assay. Extracted genomic DNA from each cell subset was spread evenly across all wells of several immunoSEQ 96-well plates, with each plate serving as a replicate. For unsorted PBMC, each replicate PCR was loaded with approximately 300 ng genomic DNA, equivalent to 25,000 to 35,000 T cell genomes. Genomic DNA from unsorted PBMC was sequenced over ten immunoSEQ deep assay plates. Purified libraries were measured with a Qubit 3.0 fluorometer, size-checked on a Bioanalyzer 2100, and measured again with the KAPA Library Quantification kit. Every immunoSEQ 96-well plate was sequenced on a separate single-read 150-cycle Illumina NextSeq 550 flow cell. Per the source publication's procedure: Because only junctional sequences without quality scores were contained in the immunoSEQ output, filtering matching that applied to full-length reads could not be performed. Sequences were annotated with PyIR, a Python wrapper for IgBLAST v1.9, and V/J genes and CDR3 were assigned using IMGT germline references. Reads were removed for weak V/J assignments (E-value above 1e-6), missing CDR3, stop codons, out-of-frame junctions, or ambiguous translated residues. A V3J clonotype was defined by an identical inferred V gene, J gene, and CDR3 amino acid sequence. To compute the percentage overlap between repertoires, the number of shared unique clonotypes was divided by the size of the smaller repertoire. Richness of each repertoire was evaluated using RTK rarefaction, the Chao1 estimator, and Recon v2.1 estimates of unobserved clonotypes. In its TCRdb copy, this immuneACCESS table keeps in-frame sequences only and misses some clones. Where compared with another copy, unresolved V genes explain less than half of these, and the others have no known cause. V, J and clone size were drawn from that table, and D and trimming were deduced from the DNA. In this sample the table shows 450,000 to 500,000 clones, roughly 80% of which occur a single time. The ten largest clones take up over 9.5% of the sample.

The germline V gene (reference sequence) provides CDR1 MNHNY and CDR2 SVGAGI. The CDR3 holds 13 amino acids from the cysteine to the phenylalanine. The CDR3 DNA has 39 bases and is translated from base 1. V is pared back by 7 bases and J by 2 bases, with 11 bases lying between the germline termini. The chain joins TRBV6-6 to TRBJ1-1; TRBD1 is possibly the D segment (5 matching bases). This clonotype was sampled from a woman between 40 and 50 years old in good health. Some clones in this sample may be carry-over from other donors' samples. Sequenced: PBMCs. The CDR3: CASTLRENTEAFF. The DNA sequence reads TGTGCCAGCACCCTCAGGGAAAACACTGAAGCTTTCTTT.